A single sample gave rise to the 30 T cell receptor beta chains below, sequenced in a study of blood T cell repertoires in COVID-19. Profiling relied on immunoSEQ multiplex PCR, and the TCRdb table lists in-frame clones only, not all of them. The sample contains about 83,000 clones, around 86% of which appear only once. The sample taken for sequencing was peripheral blood. These receptors were collected from a man older than 75 with active or convalescent COVID-19.

The CDR3 loop reads CASSAQGVAGELFF. The CDR3 nucleotides are TGTGCCAGCAGCGCACAGGGGGTGGCCGGGGAGCTGTTTTTT. This chain uses TRBV6-5 with TRBJ2-2; 8 nucleotides agree with TRBD1. V dropped 6 bases and J dropped 6; count of bases not matched to a gene: 6. CDR1 is MNHEY, CDR2 SVGAGI, per germline. CDR3 length: 14 residues.

The gene calls are TRBV27 and TRBJ2-1; TRBD1 agrees at 8 bases. The CDR3 length is 14 residues. The germline gives CDR1 MNHEY, CDR2 SMNVEV (reference sequence). After removal of 4 bases from V and 6 bases from J, the junction contained 5 bases not matched to a gene. The CDR3 DNA is TGTGCCAGCAGTTCGGACAGGGTTCGCAATGAGCAGTTCTTC. Translating gives CASSSDRVRNEQFF.

V usage is TRBV25-1 and J usage is TRBJ1-5; D not certain. Trimming pared 1 base from V and 1 base from J, leaving 11 bases between. Germline loops: CDR1 MGHDK, CDR2 SYGVNS. This CDR3 is 16 amino acids long. CDR3: CASSESGRSSNQPQHF. In DNA form, the CDR3 reads TGTGCCAGCAGTGAATCCGGGAGATCCAGCAATCAGCCCCAGCATTTT.

This chain uses TRBV12-3 or TRBV12-4 with TRBJ1-5; 7 bases are a match to TRBD1. The V segment lost 3 bases and the J segment 9 bases; nucleotides outside the gene matches: 5. The CDR3 is made up of 13 amino acids. Written as DNA, the CDR3 is TGTGCCAGCAGTTTGGAGACAGGGAGGCCCCAGCATTTT. The encoded protein is CASSLETGRPQHF.

The chain is built from TRBV28 and TRBJ1-2, with TRBD1 matching over 10 bases. The V gene end was trimmed by 3 bases and the J gene end by 6 bases; junction bases not matched to a gene: 10. The CDR3 length is 16 residues. Germline CDR1 reads MDHEN; CDR2 reads SYDVKM. For the CDR3, the DNA is TGTGCCAGCAGTTTGAAGCGGGGGGACAGGGGTCATGGCTACACCTTC. The encoded protein is CASSLKRGDRGHGYTF.

The chain has TRBV24-1 and TRBJ2-5; the D gene is possibly TRBD1 (5 bases). Germline V gene lookup returns CDR1 KGHDR and CDR2 SFDVKD. The CDR3 has 11 residues. The V end lost 6 bases, the J end lost 7 bases, and 8 bases lay between the germline ends. This CDR3 reads CATSHDRTQYF. In DNA, the CDR3 is TGTGCCACCAGTCACGACAGGACCCAGTACTTC.

This clone was observed once. The chain has TRBV19 and TRBJ1-1; D is undetermined. The germline V gene encodes CDR1 LNHDA and CDR2 SQIVND (reference sequence). CDR3 size: 12 residues. V was pared by 5 bases and J by 11 bases, with 15 bases between. Here the CDR3 reads CASSWSDTGAFF. The CDR3 nucleotides are TGTGCCAGTAGTTGGTCTGACACGGGGGCTTTCTTT.

The rearrangement uses TRBV12-3 or TRBV12-4 and TRBJ1-6, with 9 bases aligning to TRBD1. V gave up 6 bases and J gave up 7 bases; unmatched junction bases: 1. The CDR3 has 13 residues. The chain's CDR3 is CASRGQGNSPLHF. The CDR3 DNA follows: TGTGCCAGCAGAGGACAGGGGAATTCACCCCTCCACTTT.

V gene TRBV5-4 combines with J gene TRBJ1-1, with TRBD1 matching over 10 bases. With V trimmed by 4 bases and J by 4 bases, 10 bases remained unmatched. The CDR3 sequence is 16 residues long. CDR1 and CDR2 (germline): SGHNT, YYREEE (reference sequence). CDR3 DNA sequence: TGTGCCAGCAGCCTTCTGACAGGGGGCCAGGGCACTGAAGCTTTCTTT. This encodes CASSLLTGGQGTEAFF.

V gene TRBV28 combines with J gene TRBJ2-2, with D possibly TRBD1 on 6 matching bases. Between the trimmed V and J ends, which lost 7 bases and 6 bases, there was a span of 18 bases. The germline V gene has CDR1 MDHEN and CDR2 SYDVKM. This CDR3 has 15 residues. This chain's CDR3 is CASTQGHSYSGELFF. The DNA of the CDR3 is TGTGCCAGCACCCAGGGACATTCGTATTCCGGGGAGCTGTTTTTT.

This chain links TRBV11-2 with TRBJ2-5; a possible D gene is TRBD1 (6 bases). V lost 5 bases and J 5 bases, leaving 27 bases between the germline ends. Germline V lookup: CDR1 SGHAT, CDR2 FQNNGV. The CDR3 totals 18 residues. The chain's CDR3 is CASSLRGPGLSGVETQYF. CDR3 DNA sequence: TGTGCCAGCAGCCTCAGGGGTCCGGGATTAAGTGGAGTCGAGACCCAGTACTTC.

This rearrangement joins TRBV6-5 to TRBJ2-5; 11 positions agree with TRBD1. The ends lost 6 bases at V and 4 bases at J; junction bases unmatched: 7. Germline assignment: CDR1 MNHEY and CDR2 SVGAGI. The CDR3 runs 15 residues. CDR3 in DNA: TGTGCCAGCAGCGCGAGGACAGGGGGCGTAGAGACCCAGTACTTC. It specifies CASSARTGGVETQYF.

The chain combines TRBV29-1 with TRBJ2-5; D is unclear. Trimming took off 4 bases at V and 5 bases at J, with 17 bases between the two ends. CDR1 SQVTM and CDR2 ANQGSEA come from the germline V gene. This CDR3 comprises 14 residues. CDR3 amino acids: CSVGSPGPVETQYF. CDR3 sequence (DNA): TGCAGCGTTGGTTCCCCAGGTCCGGTGGAGACCCAGTACTTC.

The rearrangement uses TRBV5-5 and TRBJ1-1; 9 nucleotides agree with TRBD1. The junction had 2 bases not matched to a gene; V was cut back by 4 bases and J by 1 base. The CDR3 spans 14 residues. Germline V CDR1 and CDR2: SGHKS, YYEKEE (reference sequence). CDR3 region: CASSPTGGNTEAFF. CDR3 coding DNA: TGTGCCAGCAGCCCGACAGGGGGGAACACTGAAGCTTTCTTT.

This chain joins TRBV2 and TRBJ2-1; D is perhaps TRBD2 (6 bases). Trimming shortened V by 7 bases and J by 0 bases, and 13 bases separated the two germline ends. CDR1 and CDR2 from the germline V gene are SNHLY and FYNNEI. The CDR3 has 15 residues. In DNA form, the CDR3 reads TGTGCCAGCACCGGGACTCCCAGCTCCTACAATGAGCAGTTCTTC. Protein product: CASTGTPSSYNEQFF.

This rearrangement joins TRBV19 to TRBJ2-2; 11 nucleotides line up with TRBD2. The CDR3 is 16 amino acids. V lost 4 bases to trimming and J lost 5 bases; unmatched junction nucleotides: 6. Germline V gene lookup returns CDR1 LNHDA and CDR2 SQIVND (reference sequence). The CDR3 loop reads CASSTLAGGVTGELFF. The CDR3 nucleotides are TGTGCCAGTAGTACCCTAGCGGGAGGCGTTACCGGGGAGCTGTTTTTT.

This chain joins TRBV7-9 and TRBJ2-2; D might be TRBD2 (6 bases). The V gene lost 5 bases and the J gene lost 6 bases, with 10 bases spanning the gap. Germline assignment: CDR1 SEHNR and CDR2 FQNEAQ (reference sequence). This CDR3 has 13 amino acids. The CDR3 region has the DNA TGTGCCAGCAGCCAAAGCGGGTCCGGGGAGCTGTTTTTT. It encodes CASSQSGSGELFF.

CDR3 loop: CASSIPSGGAERYGYTF. The CDR3 DNA is TGTGCCAGTAGTATTCCCTCAGGGGGCGCGGAAAGGTACGGCTACACCTTC. The J gene is TRBJ1-2, the V gene TRBV19; 8 nucleotides line up with TRBD1. The CDR3 sequence is 17 residues long. V was pared by 3 bases and J by 8 bases, with 17 bases of the junction left unmatched. Germline lookup yields CDR1 LNHDA and CDR2 SQIVND (reference sequence).

The rearrangement uses TRBV7-9 and TRBJ2-2; D not resolved. Per germline, CDR1 SEHNR and CDR2 FQNEAQ (reference sequence). The CDR3 spans 12 residues. Trimming cost V 5 bases and J 6 bases, with 7 bases left between them. CDR3 in amino acids: CASSPPAGELFF. The CDR3 bases are TGTGCCAGCAGCCCCCCGGCCGGGGAGCTGTTTTTT.

The CDR3, as DNA: TGTGCCAGCAGTGCGGGTCCAGTAAACTATGGCTACACCTTC. As protein: CASSAGPVNYGYTF. The chain uses TRBV2 and TRBJ1-2; D remains unclear. V was shortened by 4 bases and J by 2 bases, with 11 bases between the two germline ends. The length of the CDR3 is 14 residues. The germline V gene encodes CDR1 SNHLY and CDR2 FYNNEI.

The chain is built from TRBV5-4 and TRBJ2-5, with D possibly matching TRBD1 (5 bases). Germline-derived CDR1 and CDR2 are SGHNT and YYREEE (reference sequence). The CDR3 totals 16 residues. The ends were cut back, 0 bases at V and 4 bases at J, with 16 bases in the middle. The CDR3 is CASSLGGLEARETQYF. CDR3 in DNA: TGTGCCAGCAGCTTGGGGGGCCTAGAGGCTCGAGAGACCCAGTACTTC.

The chain is built from TRBV19 and TRBJ2-1; 10 bases are a match to TRBD1. J gave up 8 bases and V 4 bases, and 8 bases lay outside the gene matches. The CDR3 loop spans 15 amino acids. CDR1 is LNHDA, CDR2 SQIVND, per germline (reference sequence). In nucleotides, the CDR3 is TGTGCCAGTAGTACCCGCCGACAGGGGGCCGATGAGCAGTTCTTC. This translates into CASSTRRQGADEQFF.

The chain uses TRBV18 and TRBJ1-1, with unresolved D. Germline V CDR1 and CDR2: KGHSH, LQKENI. This CDR3 has 14 residues. V lost 3 bases, J lost 5 bases, and 13 bases lay in between. The CDR3 is CASSPAGPDTEAFF. The CDR3 DNA reads TGTGCCAGCTCACCGGCAGGCCCGGATACTGAAGCTTTCTTT. Full variable domain (missing parts from reference TRBV18 and TRBJ1-1): NAGVMQNPRHLVRRRGQEARLRCSPMKGHSHVYWYRQLPEEGLKFMVYLQKENIIDESGMPKERFSAEFPKEGPSILRIQQVVRGDSAAYFCASSPAGPDTEAFFGQGTRLTVV.

CDR3 protein: CASSVTGTEHTEAFF. The CDR3, as DNA: TGTGCCAGCAGTGTTACCGGGACAGAGCACACTGAAGCTTTCTTT. The rearrangement joins TRBV5-8 to TRBJ1-1; TRBD1 matches at 7 bases. V lost 5 bases, J lost 3 bases, and 10 bases stayed unmatched. The germline gives CDR1 SGHTS, CDR2 YDEGEE. The CDR3 covers 15 residues.

CDR3: CASPYLESGNTIYF. DNA for the CDR3: TGTGCCAGCCCTTATCTAGAGTCTGGAAACACCATATATTTT. The chain combines TRBV11-3 with TRBJ1-3; D unclear. CDR3 length: 14 amino acids. V was clipped by 8 bases and J by 1 base, with 12 bases between them. Germline V lookup: CDR1 SGHNT, CDR2 YENEEA.

The gene calls are TRBV4-1 and TRBJ2-1, with 9 bases lining up with TRBD2. The CDR3 covers 16 residues. Unmatched junction bases numbered 8, after V lost 0 bases and J lost 8 bases. Germline loops: CDR1 MGHRA, CDR2 YSYEKL. CDR3 nucleotide sequence: TGCGCCAGCAGCCAAGATCCTAGCGGGAAGATCTATGAGCAGTTCTTC. Its translation is CASSQDPSGKIYEQFF.

V and J are TRBV6-1 and TRBJ2-3; D might be TRBD2 (5 bases). The CDR3 consists of 14 residues. CDR1 and CDR2 from the germline V gene are MNHNS and SASEGT. Trimming took off 1 base at V and 6 bases at J, with 11 bases between the two ends. The CDR3 sequence: CASSEGPSSDTQYF. The CDR3 coding sequence is TGTGCCAGCAGTGAAGGTCCTAGCTCTGATACGCAGTATTTT.

The chain joins TRBV2 to TRBJ2-3; 9 bases map to TRBD2. V gave up 8 bases and J gave up 6 bases; unmatched junction bases: 15. This CDR3 region has 16 residues. The V gene's germline CDR1 is SNHLY and CDR2 FYNNEI. Written as DNA, the CDR3 is TGTGCCAGCCGGGGCGGGGGGGCCCGTTTTTTGGATACGCAGTATTTT. Translated: CASRGGGARFLDTQYF.

This clone appeared a few times. The genes are TRBV10-3 and TRBJ1-5, with 10 bases that match TRBD1. The germline gives CDR1 ENHRY, CDR2 SYGVKD. After removal of 11 bases from V and 5 bases from J, the junction contained 6 bases not matched to a gene. CDR3 length equals 13 residues. CDR3 protein: CAVRDRGDQPQHF. The CDR3 nucleotides are TGTGCCGTCCGGGACAGGGGTGATCAGCCCCAGCATTTT.

The chain carries TRBV11-1 and TRBJ2-6; D call uncertain. The CDR3 length is 13 residues. Per the germline V gene, CDR1 is SGHAT and CDR2 is FQDESV (reference sequence). Trimming took 3 bases from V and 2 from J, leaving 2 bases between them. Here the CDR3 reads CASSFAGANVLTF. In DNA, the CDR3 is TGTGCCAGCAGCTTCGCTGGGGCCAACGTCCTGACTTTC.